This T cell receptor beta chain was identified in a study of beta chain features in type 1 diabetes. The sequenced template was cDNA made from the entire isolated RNA. Measured with immunoSEQ multiplex PCR; TCRdb has only the in-frame clones, and not every one. The table lists about 650,000 clones, approximately 13% of them singletons. Findings of the study overall: Shorter TCRB CDR3s, moderately but significantly so, marked every one of the four CD4+ subsets in Type 1 diabetes patients. Sequencing of cDNA might inflate the share of cells that strongly express TCR.

Of note for this clone: Antigen specificity is unknown.

The sample taken for sequencing was naive CD4+ T cells from blood. The receptor was isolated from a man aged 25 to 45 with type 1 diabetes.

CDR3 bases: TGTGCCAGCAGTGTGGGACAAGAGACCCAGTACTTC. As protein: CASSVGQETQYF. The gene calls are TRBV6-1 and TRBJ2-5; no clear D gene. The CDR3 consists of 12 residues. Germline-derived CDR1 and CDR2 are MNHNS and SASEGT. The V end was cut by 4 bases, the J end by 2 bases, with 5 bases between.